The text below deals with one TCR beta chain. Seattle enrolled patients during active infection and tracked them longitudinally. CDR1 is MNHEY and CDR2 is SVGAGI in the germline V gene. The CDR3 runs 13 residues. The ends lost 6 bases at V and 7 bases at J; junction bases unmatched: 6. Some clones are missing from TCRdb's copy, which holds only in-frame ones; the method was immunoSEQ multiplex PCR. The sample contains around 300,000 clones, about 88% of which appear only once. This entry belongs to a study of blood T cell repertoires in COVID-19. Whole-study context: The United States, Italy and Spain were the sources of the acute and convalescent COVID-19 samples.

The sample comprised peripheral blood. The chain uses TRBV6-5 and TRBJ1-2; 9 nucleotides agree with TRBD1. The receptor was derived from a woman in her 70s with COVID-19, enrolled during active disease. The CDR3 DNA reads TGTGCCAGCAGACCCTGGACAGGGGTTGGCTACACCTTC. Its protein product is CASRPWTGVGYTF.